The rows below give T cell receptor beta chains drawn from one sample of a study of T cell responses to AZD1222 COVID-19 vaccine. Produced via immunoSEQ multiplex PCR; TCRdb's table is partial and in-frame only. Of about 160,000 clones listed, 75% to 95% are singletons. The sample here was peripheral blood, taken 28 days after the second AZD1222 dose. The receptors here all came from an adult who received the AZD1222 COVID-19 vaccine. Both conserved end residues are part of each CDR3. Fields, in order: V gene, D gene, J gene, clone size, CDR3 DNA, CDR3 protein. D genes are given only for firm matches. Expanded clones get a size class; other rows say once, few or many, or leave the size out.

>TRBV5-4|TRBD2|TRBJ2-1|-
TGTGCCAGCAGCTTAGCGGGAGTCTCCTACAATGAGCAGTTCTTC
CASSLAGVSYNEQFF
>TRBV29-1|TRBD1|TRBJ2-7|-
TGCAGCGTCCAGGACAGGGGGTGGTACGAGCAGTACTTC
CSVQDRGWYEQYF
>TRBV5-1|-|TRBJ1-2|-
TGCGCCAGCAGCTTGGCGGGGGAACCCTATGGCTACACCTTC
CASSLAGEPYGYTF
>TRBV15|-|TRBJ2-1|-
TGTGCCACCAGCAGAGATACCCTTAGTGAGCAGTTCTTC
CATSRDTLSEQFF
>TRBV20-1|-|TRBJ2-4|-
TGCAGTGCTACGGGTGGGGACATTCAGTACTTC
CSATGGDIQYF
>TRBV6-6|-|TRBJ1-1|-
TGTGCCAGCAGTTACTTCGTCTCGGACACTGAAGCTTTCTTT
CASSYFVSDTEAFF
>TRBV2|-|TRBJ1-1|-
TGTGCCAGCAGTGATTGGTCGAAGAACACTGAAGCTTTCTTT
CASSDWSKNTEAFF
>TRBV7-9|TRBD1|TRBJ1-2|-
TGTGCCAGCAGCTTAGCCGACCTACACACGACAGGGGGCATCGGAGGCTACACCTTC
CASSLADLHTTGGIGGYTF
>TRBV3-1/TRBV3-2|-|TRBJ2-4|few
TGTGCCAGCAGCCCCGGACAGACCGAGAACATTCAGTACTTC
CASSPGQTENIQYF
>TRBV6-5|TRBD2|TRBJ2-7|-
TGTGCCAGCAGTCTCGGACTAGCGGGCTACGAGCAGTACTTC
CASSLGLAGYEQYF
>TRBV5-1|-|TRBJ2-3|-
TGCGCCAGCAGCGCACAGGGTTTCAGCACAGATACGCAGTATTTT
CASSAQGFSTDTQYF
>TRBV5-1|TRBD2|TRBJ2-1|-
TGCGCCAGCAGCTTCTTCACTAGCGGGAGCCTCGATGAGCAGTTCTTC
CASSFFTSGSLDEQFF
>TRBV7-9|TRBD2|TRBJ2-5|-
TGTGCCAGCTTCCCCTTAGGGGAGGGAAAAGAGACCCAGTACTTC
CASFPLGEGKETQYF
>TRBV7-2|TRBD2|TRBJ2-2|-
TGTGCCAGGCTTCACCTCGGGACTAGCGGGATGATGGGGGAGCTGTTTTTT
CARLHLGTSGMMGELFF
>TRBV7-8|-|TRBJ2-2|-
TGTGCCAGCAGCTTAGCGATCTCACGAGACACCGGGGAGCTGTTTTTT
CASSLAISRDTGELFF
>TRBV4-1|TRBD1|TRBJ1-1|-
TGCGCCAGCAGCCCTGTACCAGGGACAGGGGGCACTGAAGCTTTCTTT
CASSPVPGTGGTEAFF
>TRBV28|-|TRBJ2-7|-
TGTGCCAGCAGACCCCCCCCAGGGGATCCCTCCTACGAGCAGTACTTC
CASRPPPGDPSYEQYF
>TRBV3-1/TRBV3-2|-|TRBJ2-7|-
TGTGCCAGCAGCCAAGTCCGCAGTTACGAGCAGTACTTC
CASSQVRSYEQYF
>TRBV6-5|TRBD1|TRBJ2-7|-
TGTGCCAGCTTGGACAGGCCCTCCTACGAGCAGTACTTC
CASLDRPSYEQYF
>TRBV27|-|TRBJ2-5|-
TGTGCCAGCAGCTGGGGTTCTAGCTGGCAGACCCAGTACTTC
CASSWGSSWQTQYF
>TRBV5-4|TRBD2|TRBJ2-1|-
TGTGCCAGCAGCCCGCCAGCGGGGAGTGGTAGTGAGCAGTTCTTC
CASSPPAGSGSEQFF
>TRBV5-6|TRBD2|TRBJ2-2|-
TGTGCCAGCACAAGGGGAGGGCCCGGGGAGCTGTTTTTT
CASTRGGPGELFF
>TRBV19|TRBD2|TRBJ2-1|few
TGTGCCAGTAGTATAGATCTGGCTAGCGGATCCTACAATGAGCAGTTCTTC
CASSIDLASGSYNEQFF
>TRBV19|-|TRBJ2-5|-
TGTGCCAGTAGTGTTGGAAACCAAGAGACCCAGTACTTC
CASSVGNQETQYF
>TRBV11-2|TRBD1|TRBJ1-3|-
TGTGCCAGCAGCTTAGCGGGACAGTTCAGCTCTGGAAACACCATATATTTT
CASSLAGQFSSGNTIYF
>TRBV2|TRBD1|TRBJ1-5|-
TGTGCCAGCAGTTCGGACCCAGGGGGTAATCAGCCCCAGCATTTT
CASSSDPGGNQPQHF
>TRBV11-2|-|TRBJ1-1|-
TGTGCCAGCAGCCTACTGGGGGGAGACACTGAAGCTTTCTTT
CASSLLGGDTEAFF
>TRBV10-1|-|TRBJ1-1|-
TGCGCCAGCAGTGAATCGGGGGGAGGCACTGAAGCTTTCTTT
CASSESGGGTEAFF
>TRBV6-2/TRBV6-3|-|TRBJ2-1|-
TGTGCCAGCAGTTACGGGTCGGGAGAGCAGTTCTTC
CASSYGSGEQFF
>TRBV20-1|-|TRBJ1-1|-
TGCAGTGCTAGTTCCGGGGAAACTGAAGCTTTCTTT
CSASSGETEAFF
>TRBV11-3|-|TRBJ2-3|-
TGTGCCAGCAGCTTCTCGGGCAGCACAGATACGCAGTATTTT
CASSFSGSTDTQYF
>TRBV28|TRBD2|TRBJ2-5|-
TGTGCCAGCAGTTATGGACTAGCGGGAGTAGAGACCCAGTACTTC
CASSYGLAGVETQYF
>TRBV25-1|-|TRBJ1-2|-
TGTGCCAGCAGTGACGGGAGGGCTAACTATGGCTACACCTTC
CASSDGRANYGYTF
>TRBV27|-|TRBJ1-5|-
TGTGCCAGCAGTTTATCGGGCAATCAGCCCCAGCATTTT
CASSLSGNQPQHF
>TRBV28|TRBD1|TRBJ2-2|-
TGTGCCAGCAGTTCATTCGGACAGGGGACCGGGGAGCTGTTTTTT
CASSSFGQGTGELFF
>TRBV4-2|TRBD1|TRBJ1-6|-
TGTGCCAGCAGCCAAGTGTCGGGGACAGGGGAGAGATCACCCCTCCACTTT
CASSQVSGTGERSPLHF
>TRBV7-9|TRBD2|TRBJ2-1|-
TGTGCCAGCAGCGGGCTACTAGCGGGAGAATACAATGAGCAGTTCTTC
CASSGLLAGEYNEQFF
>TRBV19|-|TRBJ1-1|-
TGTGCCAGTGCCCGGACATTTCGGAACACTGAAGCTTTCTTT
CASARTFRNTEAFF
>TRBV2|-|TRBJ1-3|once
TGTGCCAGCAGTGAAAGGACTGGCGGAAACACCATATATTTT
CASSERTGGNTIYF
>TRBV12-3/TRBV12-4|-|TRBJ1-5|-
TGTGCCAGCAGTTTAATGGGTCAGCCCCAGCATTTT
CASSLMGQPQHF
>TRBV14|TRBD1|TRBJ1-5|-
TGTGCCAGCAGCCAAGATCTGGACAGGGGTCCATATAGCAATCAGCCCCAGCATTTT
CASSQDLDRGPYSNQPQHF
>TRBV7-8|-|TRBJ2-7|-
TGTGCCAGCAGCCCGCGTCCCATCTTAGCGCCCACAAGACCCTGGTGCCCAGCCTACGAGCAGTACTTC
CASSPRPILAPTRPWCPAYEQYF
>TRBV27|TRBD1|TRBJ1-2|-
TGTGCCAGCACAGACAGGGTTAGTGGCTACACCTTC
CASTDRVSGYTF
>TRBV2|-|TRBJ1-2|once
TGTGCCAGCAGCCTACAGGGTGGCGGCTACACCTTC
CASSLQGGGYTF
>TRBV11-2|TRBD1|TRBJ1-2|-
TGTGCCAGCAGCATGGTGGGACAGGGGGCGTCCTATGGCTACACCTTC
CASSMVGQGASYGYTF
>TRBV5-1|TRBD2|TRBJ2-7|-
TGCGCCAGCAGCTTGCAACTAGCGGGGCGGGAGCAGTACTTC
CASSLQLAGREQYF
>TRBV15|TRBD1|TRBJ2-3|-
TGTGCCACCAGCTCTGAACAGGGGTCCATCACAGATACGCAGTATTTT
CATSSEQGSITDTQYF
>TRBV7-6|-|TRBJ1-1|-
TGTGCCAGCAGCTTAGAGGCGGTAGGTCGGGGAACTGAAGCTTTCTTT
CASSLEAVGRGTEAFF
>TRBV6-5|-|TRBJ2-7|-
TGTGCCAGCAACCATCGGGACTTCTACGAGCAGTACTTC
CASNHRDFYEQYF
>TRBV6-4|-|TRBJ1-2|many
TGTGCCAGCAGTGACTCGGGGAACTATGGCTACACCTTC
CASSDSGNYGYTF